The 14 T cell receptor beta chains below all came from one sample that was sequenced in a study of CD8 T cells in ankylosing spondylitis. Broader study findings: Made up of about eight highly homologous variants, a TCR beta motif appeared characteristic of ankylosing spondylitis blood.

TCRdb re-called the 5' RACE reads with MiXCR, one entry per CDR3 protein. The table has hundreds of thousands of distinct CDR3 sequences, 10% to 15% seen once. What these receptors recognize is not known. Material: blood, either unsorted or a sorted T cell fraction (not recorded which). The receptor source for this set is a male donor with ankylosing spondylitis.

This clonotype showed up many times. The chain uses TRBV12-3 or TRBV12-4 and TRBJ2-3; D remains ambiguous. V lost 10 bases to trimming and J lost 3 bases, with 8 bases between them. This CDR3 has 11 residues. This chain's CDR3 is CATSRTDTQYF. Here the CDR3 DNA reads TGTGCCACCTCTCGGACAGATACGCAGTATTTT.

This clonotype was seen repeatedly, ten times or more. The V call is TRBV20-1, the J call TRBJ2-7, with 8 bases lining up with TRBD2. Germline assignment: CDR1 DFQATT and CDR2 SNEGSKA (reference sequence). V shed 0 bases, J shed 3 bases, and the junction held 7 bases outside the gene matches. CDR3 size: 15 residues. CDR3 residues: CSARDPVAGGYEQYF. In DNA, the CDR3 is TGCAGTGCTAGAGATCCGGTGGCGGGGGGCTACGAGCAGTACTTC.

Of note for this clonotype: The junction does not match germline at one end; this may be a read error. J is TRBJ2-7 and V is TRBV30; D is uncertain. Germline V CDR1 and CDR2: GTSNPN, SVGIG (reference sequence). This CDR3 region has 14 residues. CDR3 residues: CAWRDAGSRPPVGF. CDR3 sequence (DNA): TGTGCCTGGAGAGATGCCGGCTCGAGACCTCCTGTTGGGTTC.

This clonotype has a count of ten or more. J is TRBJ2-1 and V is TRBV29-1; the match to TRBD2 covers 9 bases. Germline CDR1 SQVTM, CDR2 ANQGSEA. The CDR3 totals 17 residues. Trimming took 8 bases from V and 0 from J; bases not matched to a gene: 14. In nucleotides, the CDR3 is TGCAGCCTGACAGGGCGACTAGCGGATAGCTCCTACAATGAGCAGTTCTTC. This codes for CSLTGRLADSSYNEQFF.

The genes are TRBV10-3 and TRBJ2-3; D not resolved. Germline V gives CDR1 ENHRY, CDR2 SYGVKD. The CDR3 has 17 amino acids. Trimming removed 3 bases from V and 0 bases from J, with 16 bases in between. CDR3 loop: CAISEYFGRKSTDTQYF. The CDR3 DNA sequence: TGTGCCATCAGTGAATACTTTGGCAGAAAAAGCACAGATACGCAGTATTTT.

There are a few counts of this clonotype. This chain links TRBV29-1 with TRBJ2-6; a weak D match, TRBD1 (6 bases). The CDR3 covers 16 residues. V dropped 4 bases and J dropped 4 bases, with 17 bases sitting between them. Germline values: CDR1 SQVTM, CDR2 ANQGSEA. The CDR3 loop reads CSVGATGSPGANVLTF. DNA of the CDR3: TGCAGCGTTGGAGCCACAGGGTCACCCGGGGCCAACGTCCTGACTTTC.

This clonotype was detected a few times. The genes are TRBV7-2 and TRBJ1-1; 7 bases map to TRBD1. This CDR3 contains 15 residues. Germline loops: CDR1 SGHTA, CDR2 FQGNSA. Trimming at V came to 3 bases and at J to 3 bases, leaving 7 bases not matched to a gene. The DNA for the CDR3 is TGTGCCAGCAGCTTTAGGACAGGTGTGGACACTGAAGCTTTCTTT. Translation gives CASSFRTGVDTEAFF.

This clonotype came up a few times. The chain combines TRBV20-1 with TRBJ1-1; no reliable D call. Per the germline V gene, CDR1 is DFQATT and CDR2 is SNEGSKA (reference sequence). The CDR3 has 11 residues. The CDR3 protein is CGRAGNTEAFF. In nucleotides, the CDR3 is TGCGGACGGGCCGGGAACACTGAAGCTTTCTTT.

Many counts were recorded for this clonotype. The CDR3 here is CASSDPGQGAETQYF. The CDR3 nucleotides read TGTGCCAGCAGTGATCCGGGACAGGGGGCCGAGACCCAGTACTTC. The genes are TRBV6-2 or TRBV6-3 and TRBJ2-5; 12 bases map to TRBD1. V dropped 5 bases and J dropped 5; count of bases not matched to a gene: 6. CDR3 length: 15 amino acids. Germline values: CDR1 MNHEY, CDR2 SVGEGT.

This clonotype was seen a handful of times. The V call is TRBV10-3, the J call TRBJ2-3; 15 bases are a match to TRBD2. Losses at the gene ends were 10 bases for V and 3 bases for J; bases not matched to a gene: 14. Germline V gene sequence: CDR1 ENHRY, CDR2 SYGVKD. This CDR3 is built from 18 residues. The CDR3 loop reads CATRGLAGGPRGTDTQYF. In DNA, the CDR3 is TGTGCCACCCGAGGACTAGCGGGGGGGCCTCGGGGTACAGATACGCAGTATTTT.

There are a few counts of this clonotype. CDR3 region: CASSPWDRSTDTQYF. The CDR3 bases are TGTGCCAGCAGCCCCTGGGACCGGAGCACAGATACGCAGTATTTT. V gene TRBV5-6 combines with J gene TRBJ2-3; D is tentatively TRBD1 or TRBD2 (5 bases each). CDR1 and CDR2 (germline): SGHDT, YYEEEE. Trimming removed 4 bases at V and 0 bases at J, with 12 bases between. The CDR3 extends over 15 amino acids.

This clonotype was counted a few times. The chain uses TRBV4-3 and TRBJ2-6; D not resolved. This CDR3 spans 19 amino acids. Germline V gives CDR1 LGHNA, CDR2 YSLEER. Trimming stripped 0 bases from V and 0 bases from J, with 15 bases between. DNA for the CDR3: TGCGCCAGCAGCCAAGATCCAAGGGTCGTAGCCTCTGGGGCCAACGTCCTGACTTTC. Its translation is CASSQDPRVVASGANVLTF.

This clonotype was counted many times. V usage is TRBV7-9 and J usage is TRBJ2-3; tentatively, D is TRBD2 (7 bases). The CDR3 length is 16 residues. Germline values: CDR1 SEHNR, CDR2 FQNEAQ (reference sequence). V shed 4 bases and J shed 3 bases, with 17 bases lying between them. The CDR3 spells CASSSPRGGGTDTQYF. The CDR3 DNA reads TGTGCCAGCAGCTCACCCCGCGGGGGCGGGACAGATACGCAGTATTTT.

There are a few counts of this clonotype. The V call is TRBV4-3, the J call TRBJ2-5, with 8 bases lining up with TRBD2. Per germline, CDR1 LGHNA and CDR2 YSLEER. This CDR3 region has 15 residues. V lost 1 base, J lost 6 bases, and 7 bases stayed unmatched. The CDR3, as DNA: TGCGCCAGCAGCCAAGGTTTAGCGGGGTCAAAGACCCAGTACTTC. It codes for CASSQGLAGSKTQYF.